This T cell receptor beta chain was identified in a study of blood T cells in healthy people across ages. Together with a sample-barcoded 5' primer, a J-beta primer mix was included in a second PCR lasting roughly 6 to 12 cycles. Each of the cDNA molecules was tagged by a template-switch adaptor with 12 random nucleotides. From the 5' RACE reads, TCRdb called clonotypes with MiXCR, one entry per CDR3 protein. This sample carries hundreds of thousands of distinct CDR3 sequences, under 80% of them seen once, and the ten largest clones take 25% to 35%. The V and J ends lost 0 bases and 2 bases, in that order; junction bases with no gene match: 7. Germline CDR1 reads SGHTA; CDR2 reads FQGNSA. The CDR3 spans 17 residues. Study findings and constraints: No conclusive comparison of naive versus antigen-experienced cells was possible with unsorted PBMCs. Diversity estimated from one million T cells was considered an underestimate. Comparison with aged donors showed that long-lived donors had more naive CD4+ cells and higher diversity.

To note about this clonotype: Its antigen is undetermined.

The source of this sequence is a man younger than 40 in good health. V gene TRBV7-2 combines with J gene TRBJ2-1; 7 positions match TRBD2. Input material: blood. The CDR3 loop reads CASSLARSAGTYNEQFF. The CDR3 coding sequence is TGTGCCAGCAGCTTAGCACGATCAGCGGGGACCTACAATGAGCAGTTCTTC.